A selection of T cell receptor beta chains follows, all from one sample in a study of OX40 agonist ivuxolimab in advanced cancers. Only in-frame clones appear in the TCRdb table, and some are missing; sequencing was by immunoSEQ multiplex PCR. The table lists some 80,000 clones, about 87% of them singletons. Here the sequenced sample was CD4+ or CD8+ T cells sorted from blood, taken in a trial of the OX40 agonist ivuxolimab. These receptors originate from an adult with an advanced solid tumor such as melanoma, head and neck, liver or kidney cancer. CDR3s include the opening cysteine and the closing phenylalanine or tryptophan. Fields, in order: CDR3 protein, V gene, clone size, J gene. For some rows the clone size is stated as once, few or many, or as a class when expanded; others skip it.

cdr3_aa: CAPPGTGNTEAFF
v_call: TRBV21-1
clone_size: once
j_call: TRBJ1-1

cdr3_aa: CASSYSAGWGPGGYTF
v_call: TRBV6-5
clone_size: -
j_call: TRBJ1-2

cdr3_aa: CASSSRTSGASFADTQYF
v_call: TRBV19
clone_size: -
j_call: TRBJ2-3

cdr3_aa: CASSIDLSRDYGYTF
v_call: TRBV19
clone_size: -
j_call: TRBJ1-2

cdr3_aa: CASTTPTGVSYEQYF
v_call: TRBV28
clone_size: once
j_call: TRBJ2-7

cdr3_aa: CASSSTGVEAFF
v_call: TRBV27
clone_size: -
j_call: TRBJ1-1

cdr3_aa: CASSLAAGLAAYNEQFF
v_call: TRBV5-5
clone_size: -
j_call: TRBJ2-1

cdr3_aa: CASSSRLAKTGELFF
v_call: TRBV28
clone_size: -
j_call: TRBJ2-2

cdr3_aa: CASSPGTGAYEQYF
v_call: TRBV18
clone_size: -
j_call: TRBJ2-7

cdr3_aa: CASNNGRFYNEQFF
v_call: TRBV19
clone_size: few
j_call: TRBJ2-1

cdr3_aa: CASSPRQGDYEQYF
v_call: TRBV18
clone_size: -
j_call: TRBJ2-7

cdr3_aa: CASSRGGGATNEKLFF
v_call: TRBV27
clone_size: -
j_call: TRBJ1-4

cdr3_aa: CASSQGTPETQYF
v_call: TRBV27
clone_size: -
j_call: TRBJ2-5

cdr3_aa: CASSVTGTGEQYF
v_call: TRBV6-1
clone_size: -
j_call: TRBJ2-7